The clone carrying this T cell receptor beta chain was counted at least ten times. As yet, its antigen is unknown. Time point defined: sample taken at primary tumor resection. Each TCR cDNA molecule carried a unique molecular identifier. TCRdb re-called the 5' RACE reads with MiXCR, one entry per CDR3 protein. The sample shows some 12,000 distinct CDR3 sequences, roughly 12% of them seen only once. The CDR3 length is 15 residues. Germline CDR1 and CDR2: SGHTA and FQGNSA. V was pared by 6 bases and J by 5 bases, with 11 bases of the junction left unmatched. The data stem from a study of spatial heterogeneity in lung cancer. Study-level information: On average, each unique TCR and UMI combination appeared more than ten times in raw reads.

General study findings and limits: Tracking of tumor mutation counts was seen in expanded intratumoral alpha and beta TCR counts.

The TCR comes from a female donor with early-stage non-small cell lung cancer. The sequencing here drew on lung tumor tissue, taken at surgery. The chain combines TRBV7-2 with TRBJ2-3, with TRBD2 matching over 7 bases. The CDR3 here is CASRLSGIGGDTQYF. The CDR3 DNA is TGTGCCAGCAGATTGAGCGGGATAGGAGGAGATACGCAGTATTTT.